This paragraph covers one TCR beta chain sequence. Its antigen is not known. The data were taken from a study of Ad26.COV2.S vaccination and SARS-CoV-2 variants. Study observations and caveats: Quantification of TCR breadth and depth may have yielded underestimates of total T cell responses. Researchers reported similar non-spike TCR breadth in vaccine and placebo recipients.

Produced via immunoSEQ multiplex PCR; TCRdb's table is partial and in-frame only. The sample has some 450,000 clones, roughly 87% seen once; the top ten hold less than 5.5%. The treatment: roughly 19 received Ad26.COV2.S at low or high dose, single or two shots; 5 received placebo; per-sample allocation not given. Day 63 following the first vaccine or placebo injection was when the samples were taken. J was trimmed by 6 bases and V by 0 bases; bases with no gene match: 10. The CDR3 is 16 residues long. In germline, CDR1 is SEHNR, CDR2 FQNEAQ (reference sequence). This specimen consisted of peripheral blood, obtained in a trial of Ad26.COV2.S vaccine versus placebo. The J gene is TRBJ2-7, the V gene TRBV7-9, with 8 bases lining up with TRBD2. The receptor comes from a person aged 18 to 59 who received the Ad26.COV2.S COVID-19 vaccine or a placebo. CDR3 in DNA: TGTGCCAGCAGCTTAGCGCTTTCAGCGGGAGTTCGCGAGCAGTACTTC. It translates to CASSLALSAGVREQYF. Full variable domain (rest looked up from reference TRBV7-9 and TRBJ2-7): DTGVSQNPRHKITKRGQNVTFRCDPISEHNRLYWYRQTLGQGPEFLTYFQNEAQLEKSRLLSDRFSAERPKGSFSTLEIQRTEQGDSAMYLCASSLALSAGVREQYFGPGTRLTVT.